Listed below are T cell receptor beta chains from one sample, sequenced in a study of T cells in localized non-small cell lung cancer. The data were produced by immunoSEQ multiplex PCR, yet TCRdb's version contains in-frame clones alone and is incomplete. The sample records approximately 46,000 clones, 65% to 90% being singletons. The material sequenced was peripheral blood mononuclear cells, taken before any cancer treatment. These receptor sequences come from a man between 40 and 69 years old with stage III lung adenocarcinoma. Both conserved end residues are part of each CDR3. D genes are given only for firm matches. Not every row has a clone size; where given, it reads once, few, many or a size class.

v_gene,abundance,d_gene,j_gene,len,CDR3nt,CDR3aa
TRBV30,-,-,TRBJ2-2,15,TGTGCCTGGAGTCCCCCTGTGGGACGCACCGGGGAGCTGTTTTTT,CAWSPPVGRTGELFF
TRBV29-1,-,-,TRBJ1-1,15,TGCAGCGTTGGAGGAGGCTGGGGGATGAACACTGAAGCTTTCTTT,CSVGGGWGMNTEAFF
TRBV6-5,once,TRBD2,TRBJ2-2,15,TGTGCCAGCAGTTACAAGGGACTAAACACCGGGGAGCTGTTTTTT,CASSYKGLNTGELFF
TRBV7-2,-,-,TRBJ2-7,15,TGTGCCAGCAGCTTAGCGGGGGGCGTCACCTACGAGCAGTACTTC,CASSLAGGVTYEQYF
TRBV9,-,TRBD2,TRBJ2-1,17,TGTGCCAGCAGCCCCTCAAGCGGGGGGGCCTTGAGAAATGAGCAGTTCTTC,CASSPSSGGALRNEQFF
TRBV29-1,few,-,TRBJ2-3,14,TGCAGCGTTGATAATACGCCCTTCACAGATACGCAGTATTTT,CSVDNTPFTDTQYF
TRBV14,-,-,TRBJ2-7,14,TGTGCCAGCAGCCAAGTGGGGGGGCAACACGAGCAGTACTTC,CASSQVGGQHEQYF
TRBV5-5,-,-,TRBJ2-2,16,TGTGCCAGCAGCTTGACCGTACTTACGAACACCGGGGAGCTGTTTTTT,CASSLTVLTNTGELFF
TRBV6-5,medium-sized,-,TRBJ1-6,14,TGTGCCAGCAGGCCAGATGGGTCCAATTCACCCCTCCACTTT,CASRPDGSNSPLHF
TRBV19,-,TRBD2,TRBJ2-5,18,TGTGCCAGTAGTAAGGGAGGACCGGGAGGATTGGGTAAAGAGACCCAGTACTTC,CASSKGGPGGLGKETQYF
TRBV5-1,-,-,TRBJ1-1,16,TGCGCCAGCAGCTTGGCGATAGGGACTATGAACACTGAAGCTTTCTTT,CASSLAIGTMNTEAFF
TRBV4-1,once,-,TRBJ1-5,16,TGCGCCAGCAGCCCCCGGGAACAGGCCAGCAATCAGCCCCAGCATTTT,CASSPREQASNQPQHF
TRBV25-1,-,-,TRBJ2-2,15,TGTGCCAGCAGTGAACCCTCGAAGGACACCGGGGAGCTGTTTTTT,CASSEPSKDTGELFF
TRBV6-5,-,-,TRBJ1-2,16,TGTGCCAGCAGTTACTCGTGGGACACAGCTAACTATGGCTACACCTTC,CASSYSWDTANYGYTF
TRBV9,-,TRBD2,TRBJ2-1,16,TGTGCCAGCAGCCCGAGGGGGGCTAGCGGGGTCAATGAGCAGTTCTTC,CASSPRGASGVNEQFF
TRBV5-1,-,-,TRBJ2-2,14,TGCGCCAGCAGCTTGGACCCGAACACCGGGGAGCTGTTTTTT,CASSLDPNTGELFF
TRBV9,-,-,TRBJ2-3,13,TGTGCCAGCAGCGTAGGGGACCCAGATACGCAGTATTTT,CASSVGDPDTQYF
TRBV6-5,-,-,TRBJ2-7,14,TGTGCCAGCAGTTACTCGACTGATACCTACGAGCAGTACTTC,CASSYSTDTYEQYF
TRBV27,-,TRBD2,TRBJ2-1,14,TGTGCCAGCAGTCGCCCGGGGGGGGTAGGAGGGCAGTTCTTC,CASSRPGGVGGQFF
TRBV27,-,TRBD2,TRBJ2-1,15,TGTGCCAGCAGCCTACTAGCGGGGGGGCCCAATGAGCAGTTCTTC,CASSLLAGGPNEQFF
TRBV2,-,TRBD1,TRBJ2-3,14,TGTGCCAGCATGAACAGGGGAAATACAGATACGCAGTATTTT,CASMNRGNTDTQYF
TRBV19,-,-,TRBJ2-3,17,TGTGCCAGTAGTGCCCAGCGAGGCAGCCGGTCCACAGATACGCAGTATTTT,CASSAQRGSRSTDTQYF
TRBV9,-,-,TRBJ2-7,15,TGTGCCAGCAGCCCCTGGCCTGGCCGAGGTTACGAGCAGTACTTC,CASSPWPGRGYEQYF
TRBV18,-,TRBD2,TRBJ2-3,17,TGTGCCAGCTCCCTAGGGGCTAGCGGGGAACTCACAGATACGCAGTATTTT,CASSLGASGELTDTQYF
TRBV5-4,once,TRBD2,TRBJ2-3,16,TGTGCCAGCAGCTTGGAAGGGCGGGGGGGCGCCGATACGCAGTATTTT,CASSLEGRGGADTQYF
TRBV4-1,-,TRBD2,TRBJ2-2,18,TGCGCCAGCAGCCAATTTGCCCCTCGGACGGGGGGGTCCGGGGAGCTGTTTTTT,CASSQFAPRTGGSGELFF
TRBV7-8,-,-,TRBJ2-5,13,TGTGCCAGCAGCCCCGACTCTGCGGAGACCCAGTACTTC,CASSPDSAETQYF
TRBV7-6,-,TRBD1,TRBJ2-2,15,TGTGCCAGCAGCTTAGCGGACAGGGAGACCGGGGAGCTGTTTTTT,CASSLADRETGELFF
TRBV27,-,TRBD2,TRBJ2-1,16,TGTGCCAGCAGTGCAAGACCTAGCGGGGGGTACAATGAGCAGTTCTTC,CASSARPSGGYNEQFF
TRBV27,-,TRBD2,TRBJ2-5,14,TGTGCCAGCAGCTCCGGACTAGCGGGTGAGACCCAGTACTTC,CASSSGLAGETQYF